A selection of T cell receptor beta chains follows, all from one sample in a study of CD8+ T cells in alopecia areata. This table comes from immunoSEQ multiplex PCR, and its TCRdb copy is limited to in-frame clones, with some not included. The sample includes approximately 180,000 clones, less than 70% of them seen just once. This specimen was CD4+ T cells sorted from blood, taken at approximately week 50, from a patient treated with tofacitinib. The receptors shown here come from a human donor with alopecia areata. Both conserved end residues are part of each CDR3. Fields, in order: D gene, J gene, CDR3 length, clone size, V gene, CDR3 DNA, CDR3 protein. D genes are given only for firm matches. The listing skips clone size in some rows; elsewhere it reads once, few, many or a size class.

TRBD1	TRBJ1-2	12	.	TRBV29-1	TGCAGCGCTCTGACAGGGGACTATGGCTACACCTTC	CSALTGDYGYTF
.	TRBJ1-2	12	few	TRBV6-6	TGTGCCAGCAGCAATCCTCGGGTAGGCTACACCTTC	CASSNPRVGYTF
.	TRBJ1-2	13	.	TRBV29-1	TGCAGCGTCGCTCCAGGGATAAGCTATGGCTACACCTTC	CSVAPGISYGYTF
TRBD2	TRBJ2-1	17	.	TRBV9	TGTGCCAGCAGCGTAGCTAGCGGGGGGGCGTCCCACAATGAGCAGTTCTTC	CASSVASGGASHNEQFF
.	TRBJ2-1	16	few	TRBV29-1	TGCAGCGTTGTTGAGGTAGTGAACAAGCGCCCAAATGAGCAGTTCTTC	CSVVEVVNKRPNEQFF
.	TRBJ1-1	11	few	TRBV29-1	TGCAGCGTTGATTACAGTAATGAAGCTTTCTTT	CSVDYSNEAFF
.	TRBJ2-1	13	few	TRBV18	TGTGCCAGCGACCCCTGGGAGGGGGATGAGCAGTTCTTC	CASDPWEGDEQFF
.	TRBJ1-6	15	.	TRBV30	TGTGCCTGGAGTGTACAACGAGCGTATAATTCACCCCTCCACTTT	CAWSVQRAYNSPLHF
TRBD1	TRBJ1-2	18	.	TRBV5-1	TGCGCCAGCAGCCCCGATAAAAGGACAGGAAGTACTAACTATGGCTACACCTTC	CASSPDKRTGSTNYGYTF
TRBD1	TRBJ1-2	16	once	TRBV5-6	TGTGCCAGCAGCCGCAAAGTGGTGGCAGGGGGAGATGGCTACACCTTC	CASSRKVVAGGDGYTF
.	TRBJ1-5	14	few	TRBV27	TGTGCCAGCAGGAACACAGGGCGTTATCAGCCCCAGCATTTT	CASRNTGRYQPQHF
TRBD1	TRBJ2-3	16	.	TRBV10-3	TGTGCCATCAGTGAGAGACAGGGTGGGAACACAGATACGCAGTATTTT	CAISERQGGNTDTQYF
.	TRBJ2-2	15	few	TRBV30	TGTGCCTGGGATCCGGCCACCCCAAGGGCCGGGGAGCTGTTTTTT	CAWDPATPRAGELFF
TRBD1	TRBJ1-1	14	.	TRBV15	TGTGCCACCAGCAGAGGCGAGGGGGCCACTGAAGCTTTCTTT	CATSRGEGATEAFF
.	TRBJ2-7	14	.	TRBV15	TGTGCCACCAGCAGGCAGGGCGTCTTTAACGAGCAGTACTTC	CATSRQGVFNEQYF
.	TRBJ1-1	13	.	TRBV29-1	TGCAGCGTTCGTTCGATGGGGGTCAATGAAGCTTTCTTT	CSVRSMGVNEAFF
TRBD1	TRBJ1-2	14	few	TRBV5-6	TGTGCCAGCAGCTCCGGGACAGCTAACTATGGCTACACCTTC	CASSSGTANYGYTF
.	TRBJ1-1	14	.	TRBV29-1	TGCAGCGTCCGAGGACAGTTCATGAACACTGAAGCTTTCTTT	CSVRGQFMNTEAFF
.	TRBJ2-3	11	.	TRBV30	TGTGCCTGGAGTGTAGTAGATACGCAGTATTTT	CAWSVVDTQYF
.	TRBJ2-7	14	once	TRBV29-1	TGCAGCGTTGGTCGGGCCTCTGGCGGGAACGAGCAGTACTTC	CSVGRASGGNEQYF
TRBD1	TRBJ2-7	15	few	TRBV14	TGTGCCAGCAGCCAAGGCAAGGGGGCGCGCTACGAGCAGTACTTC	CASSQGKGARYEQYF
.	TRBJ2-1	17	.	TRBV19	TGTGCCAGTAGTATAGAAGGGGTTCTTGGTACCTACAATGAGCAGTTCTTC	CASSIEGVLGTYNEQFF
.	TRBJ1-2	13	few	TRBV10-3	TGTGCCATCAGTGAATCGGGGATCTATGGCTACACCTTC	CAISESGIYGYTF
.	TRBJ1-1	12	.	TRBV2	TGTGCCAGCAGTGACGGCCCGTCGGAAGCTTTCTTT	CASSDGPSEAFF
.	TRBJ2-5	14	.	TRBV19	TGTGCCAGTAGTCCGGCAGGGGGGATCGGGACCCAGTACTTC	CASSPAGGIGTQYF
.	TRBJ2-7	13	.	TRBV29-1	TGCAGCGTTGAAATCGACAGACCCTACGAGCAGTACTTC	CSVEIDRPYEQYF
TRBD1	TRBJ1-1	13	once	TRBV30	TGTGCCTGGAGTAGACAGGGATCGGAAGCAGCTTTCTTT	CAWSRQGSEAAFF
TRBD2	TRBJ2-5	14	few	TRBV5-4	TGTGCCAGCAGTATGGGGACTAGCGGGGAGACCCAGTACTTC	CASSMGTSGETQYF
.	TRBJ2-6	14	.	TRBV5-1	TGCGCCAGCAGCCAACGCTCTGGGGCCAACGTCCTGACTTTC	CASSQRSGANVLTF
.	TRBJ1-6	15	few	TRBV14	TGTGCCAGCAGCACGGCCAGGGGTAGCAATTCACCCCTCCACTTT	CASSTARGSNSPLHF
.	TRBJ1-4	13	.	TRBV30	TGTGCCTGGAGTTACCAGGGTTCAGAAAAACTGTTTTTT	CAWSYQGSEKLFF
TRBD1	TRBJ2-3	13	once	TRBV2	TGTGCCAGCAACCTACAGGGGACAGATACGCAGTATTTT	CASNLQGTDTQYF
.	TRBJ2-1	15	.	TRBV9	TGTGCCAGCAGCGTAGACGGGGGCTCCTACAATGAGCAGTTCTTC	CASSVDGGSYNEQFF
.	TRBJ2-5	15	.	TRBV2	TGTGCCAGCAGTGAAGTTGGGGACGGTCTGGGGACCCAGTACTTC	CASSEVGDGLGTQYF
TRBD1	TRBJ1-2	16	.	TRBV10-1	TGCGCCAGCAGCCCCTATGGACAGGGCCTATTGTATGGCTACACCTTC	CASSPYGQGLLYGYTF
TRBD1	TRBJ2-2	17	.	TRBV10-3	TGTGCCATCAGTGACTGGGGGACAGGGGTGAACACCGGGGAGCTGTTTTTT	CAISDWGTGVNTGELFF
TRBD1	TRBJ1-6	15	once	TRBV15	TGTGCCACCAGCAGATCCGGGACAGGGCATTCACCCCTCCACTTT	CATSRSGTGHSPLHF
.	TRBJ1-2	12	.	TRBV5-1	TGCGCCAGCAGCTCCATGGGGAGCGGCTACACCTTC	CASSSMGSGYTF
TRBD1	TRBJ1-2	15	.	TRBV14	TGTGCCAGCAGCCCGTCAGGGACAGTTAACTATGGCTACACCTTC	CASSPSGTVNYGYTF
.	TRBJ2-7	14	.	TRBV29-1	TGCAGCGTTGGAGGCGCGGGGGCCGGGAGAGAGCAGTACTTC	CSVGGAGAGREQYF
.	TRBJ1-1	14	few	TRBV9	TGTGCCAGCAGCAAGGGGGGAAACTATTATGAAGCTTTCTTT	CASSKGGNYYEAFF
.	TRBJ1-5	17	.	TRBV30	TGTGCCTGGAGTAAACCCCAGAGCGGGGATAGCAATCAGCCCCAGCATTTT	CAWSKPQSGDSNQPQHF
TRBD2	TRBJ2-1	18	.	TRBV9	TGTGCCAGCAGCGTAGTGTCTAGCGGGGGGAGCTCCTACAATGAGCAGTTCTTC	CASSVVSSGGSSYNEQFF
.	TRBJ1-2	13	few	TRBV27	TGTGCCAGCAGTTCAAGCAGTCACTATGGCTACACCTTC	CASSSSSHYGYTF
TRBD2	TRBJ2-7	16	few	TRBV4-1	TGCGCCAGCAGCCAAGCAACCGGGACTAGTACTTACGAGCAGTACTTC	CASSQATGTSTYEQYF
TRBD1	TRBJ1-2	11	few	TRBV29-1	TGCAGCGGCCTGGGGACAGGAGGCTACACCTTC	CSGLGTGGYTF